These T cell receptor beta chains were read from a single sample in a study of shared clonotypes between healthy human individuals. Measured with immunoSEQ multiplex PCR; TCRdb has only the in-frame clones, and not every one. Here the sample spans 780,000 or so clones, approximately 72% being singletons. What was sequenced was memory CD4+ T cells sorted from blood. These receptors all come from a woman in her 30s in good health. Each CDR3 is given with its conserved first and last residue. The D gene is left open where the match is weak. Clone size is shown for a subset of rows, as once, few, many or a class of expanded clone.

TRBV11-3,-,TRBJ2-1,-,TGTGCCAGCAGCGCAGTCGGGACTTACTCCTACAATGAGCAGTTCTTC,CASSAVGTYSYNEQFF
TRBV11-2,TRBD2,TRBJ2-7,-,TGTGCCAGCAGCTCGGGCGGGGGGGGCTACGGACTGAAGAACTACGAGCAGTACTTC,CASSSGGGGYGLKNYEQYF
TRBV2,-,TRBJ1-1,-,TGTGCCAGCAGTAGGGAGACGAACACTGAAGCTTTCTTT,CASSRETNTEAFF
TRBV28,-,TRBJ2-5,-,TGTGCCAGCAGTTCGGGAGATCTTAGGGAGACCCAGTACTTC,CASSSGDLRETQYF
TRBV27,-,TRBJ2-1,-,TGTGCCAGCAGTTTTGGGGATCTACTCTACAATGAGCAGTTCTTC,CASSFGDLLYNEQFF
TRBV11-3,TRBD1,TRBJ2-1,many,TGTGCCAGCAGCTTAGATTCAGGGACAGGGGGTTACAATGAGCAGTTCTTC,CASSLDSGTGGYNEQFF
TRBV28,-,TRBJ1-2,-,TGTGCCAGCAGTGGAGAAGGGACACCAGATACGAACTATGGCTACACCTTC,CASSGEGTPDTNYGYTF
TRBV5-6,-,TRBJ1-3,-,TGTGCCAGCAGCTTGGCCGCCGGGGGGCCCTTCTCTGGAAACACCATATATTTT,CASSLAAGGPFSGNTIYF
TRBV29-1,TRBD1,TRBJ2-7,-,TGCAGCGTTGAAGGGGGACAGGGGCGCTACGAGCAGTACTTC,CSVEGGQGRYEQYF
TRBV18,-,TRBJ1-2,-,TGTGCCAGCTCACCCGAAACAGAATTCAACTATGGCTACACCTTC,CASSPETEFNYGYTF
TRBV18,-,TRBJ1-1,-,TGTGCCAGCTCACCCCCGGTCACTGAAGCTTTCTTT,CASSPPVTEAFF
TRBV11-1,-,TRBJ2-1,-,TGTGCCAGCAGCTTAGTCGCGGGATCCTACAATGAGCAGTTCTTC,CASSLVAGSYNEQFF
TRBV7-9,TRBD1,TRBJ1-4,-,TGTGCCAGCAGCTCCCGACAGGGGGCGATTGGTGAAAAACTGTTTTTT,CASSSRQGAIGEKLFF
TRBV7-6,TRBD2,TRBJ2-7,-,TGTGCCAGCAGCTTAGCGGGACTACTCAGCTCCTACGAGCAGTACTTC,CASSLAGLLSSYEQYF
TRBV19,TRBD1,TRBJ2-7,-,TGTGCCAGTAGTACCTGGGACAGGGGAAACTACGAGCAGTACTTC,CASSTWDRGNYEQYF
TRBV6-5,TRBD1,TRBJ2-2,-,TGTGCCGGGCGACAGGGGGCGGGTTCCGGGGAGCTGTTTTTT,CAGRQGAGSGELFF
TRBV7-2,-,TRBJ1-1,-,TGTGCCAGCAGCTACCAGGGTTACACTGAAGCTTTCTTT,CASSYQGYTEAFF
TRBV9,-,TRBJ2-2,-,TGTGCCAGCAGCGCTCACGGGAAGGGCACCGGGGAGCTGTTTTTT,CASSAHGKGTGELFF
TRBV28,TRBD2,TRBJ2-1,-,TGTGCCAGCAGCCGTACTAGCGGGAGAGCTAATGAGCAGTTCTTC,CASSRTSGRANEQFF
TRBV5-6,-,TRBJ1-1,-,TGTGCCAGCAGCTTGGCGGGGGCAGGGGCGATGAACACTGAAGCTTTCTTT,CASSLAGAGAMNTEAFF
TRBV7-2,-,TRBJ1-3,once,TGTGCCAGCAGCTTAGCTCTAGGACTGTACTCTGGAAACACCATATATTTT,CASSLALGLYSGNTIYF
TRBV7-8,-,TRBJ1-5,-,TGTGCCAGCAGCTTTATCAGGTATCAGCCCCAGCATTTT,CASSFIRYQPQHF
TRBV11-2,-,TRBJ1-1,-,TGTGCCAGCAGCCCCCAATTACCGTCGTACAGGAACACTGAAGCTTTCTTT,CASSPQLPSYRNTEAFF
TRBV6-4,TRBD2,TRBJ2-2,many,TGTGCCAGCAGTGAAGGACTAGATCGGACCGGGGAGCTGTTTTTT,CASSEGLDRTGELFF
TRBV5-4,TRBD2,TRBJ2-7,few,TGTGCCAGCAGCCCAAAAACTAGCGGGAGGGCCGGAGAGCAGTACTTC,CASSPKTSGRAGEQYF